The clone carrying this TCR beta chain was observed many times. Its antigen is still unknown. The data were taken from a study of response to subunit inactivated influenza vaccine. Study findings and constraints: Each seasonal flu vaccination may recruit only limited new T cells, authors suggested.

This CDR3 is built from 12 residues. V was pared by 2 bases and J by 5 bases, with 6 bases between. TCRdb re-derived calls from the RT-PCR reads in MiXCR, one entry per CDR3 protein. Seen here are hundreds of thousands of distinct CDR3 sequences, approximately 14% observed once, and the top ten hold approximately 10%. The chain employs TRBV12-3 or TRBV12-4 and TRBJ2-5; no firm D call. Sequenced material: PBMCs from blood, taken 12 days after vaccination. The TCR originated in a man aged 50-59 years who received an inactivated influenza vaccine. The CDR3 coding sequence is TGTGCCAGCAGTTTATTCAGCGAGACCCAGTACTTC. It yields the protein CASSLFSETQYF.